This T cell receptor (beta chain) stems from a study of a mutant IDH1 vaccine in newly diagnosed glioma. On the study more broadly: Vaccination was launched 4-6 weeks after radiotherapy alone, or with temozolomide cycles. Study-wide results and limits: Pseudoprogression appears to have had no connection to changes in top peripheral T cell clonotypes.

The sample's time point: week 11, during vaccination. A 20-mer mutant IDH1 peptide at 300 ug was injected subcutaneously with topical imiquimod. Some clones are missing from TCRdb's copy, which holds only in-frame ones; the method was immunoSEQ multiplex PCR. The repertoire holds about 60,000 clones, under 90% seen once, with 3.6% in the top ten. Trimming took off 4 bases at V and 6 bases at J, with 12 bases between the two ends. This CDR3 is 13 amino acids long. Germline V gene lookup returns CDR1 MGHRA and CDR2 YSYEKL. Details on this clone: Its antigen remains unknown.

This specimen consisted of PBMCs, obtained from a glioma patient whose treatment included an IDH1 peptide vaccine. The origin of this receptor is a man aged 30 to 39 with glioma. The chain carries TRBV4-1 and TRBJ1-2; no firm D call. The CDR3 region is CASSPRSGNGYTF. CDR3 coding DNA: TGCGCCAGCAGCCCCCGGTCCGGGAATGGCTACACCTTC.